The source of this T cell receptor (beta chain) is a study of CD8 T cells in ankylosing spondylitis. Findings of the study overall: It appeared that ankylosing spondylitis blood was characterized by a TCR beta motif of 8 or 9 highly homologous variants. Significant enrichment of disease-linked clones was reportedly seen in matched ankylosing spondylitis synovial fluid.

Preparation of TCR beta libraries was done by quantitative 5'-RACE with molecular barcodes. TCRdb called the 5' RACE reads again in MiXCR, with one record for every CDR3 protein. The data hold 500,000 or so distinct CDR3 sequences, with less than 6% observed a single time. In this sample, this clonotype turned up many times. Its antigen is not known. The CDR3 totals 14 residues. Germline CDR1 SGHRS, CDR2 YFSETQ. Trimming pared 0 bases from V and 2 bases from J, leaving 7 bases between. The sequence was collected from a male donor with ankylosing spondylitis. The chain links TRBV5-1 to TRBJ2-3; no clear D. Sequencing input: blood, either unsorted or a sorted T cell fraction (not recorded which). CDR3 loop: CASSLGPTTDTQYF. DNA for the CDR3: TGCGCCAGCAGCTTGGGTCCAACCACAGATACGCAGTATTTT.